The 23 T cell receptor beta chains given below trace back to one sample, sequenced in a study of blood T cells in healthy people across ages. A second PCR, run for about 7 to 11 cycles, used a sample-barcoded 5' primer plus a J-beta primer mix. A single record per CDR3 protein comes from TCRdb applying MiXCR to the 5' RACE reads. The repertoire consists of roughly 1.7 million distinct CDR3 sequences, with almost 35% occurring once and the leading ten covering approximately 10%. Sequenced material: blood. The receptors originated from a woman aged 25 to 39 in good health.

This clonotype showed up just a few times. The V and J genes are TRBV7-2 and TRBJ2-5; 7 nucleotides line up with TRBD1. Germline values: CDR1 SGHTA, CDR2 FQGNSA. V shed 4 bases and J 6 bases; nucleotides not matched to a gene: 8. The length of the CDR3 is 14 residues. CDR3 nucleotide sequence: TGTGCCAGCAGCTCCCGGGACAGACAAAAGACCCAGTACTTC. Translation gives CASSSRDRQKTQYF.

This clonotype came up many times. This sequence joins TRBV10-3 and TRBJ2-3, with D maybe TRBD2 (7 bases). The CDR3 consists of 15 residues. In germline, CDR1 is ENHRY, CDR2 SYGVKD. Between the trimmed V and J ends, which lost 6 bases and 6 bases, there was a span of 19 bases. CDR3 amino acids: CAIRNPSGGGDTQYF. The DNA for the CDR3 is TGTGCCATCAGGAACCCTAGCGGAGGGGGGGATACGCAGTATTTT.

This chain connects TRBV20-1 to TRBJ2-7; 12 nucleotides line up with TRBD2. The V segment lost 5 bases and the J segment 6 bases; nucleotides outside the gene matches: 11. Germline CDR1 reads DFQATT; CDR2 reads SNEGSKA (reference sequence). The CDR3 has 15 amino acids. The CDR3 region is CSAPGLAGWGGEQYF. The DNA of the CDR3 is TGCAGTGCTCCCGGACTAGCGGGATGGGGGGGCGAGCAGTACTTC.

V gene TRBV30 combines with J gene TRBJ2-1; D not certain. Deletions cut 0 bases from V and 7 bases from J, with 13 bases between. CDR1 is GTSNPN, CDR2 SVGIG, per germline (reference sequence). The CDR3 is made up of 14 amino acids. The DNA for the CDR3 is TGTGCCTGGAGTGTACAACTGGGAATGAATGAGCAGTTCTTC. Protein: CAWSVQLGMNEQFF.

This clonotype was seen at least ten times. V is TRBV5-1 and J is TRBJ2-1; 11 bases line up with TRBD1. The CDR3 runs 14 residues. V lost 7 bases and J lost 8; bases outside the gene matches: 8. CDR1 is SGHRS and CDR2 is YFSETQ in the germline V gene. CDR3 sequence reads: CASAGQGAQDEQFF. The CDR3 DNA is TGCGCCAGCGCCGGACAGGGGGCTCAAGATGAGCAGTTCTTC. The entire variable domain, with the rest obtained from reference TRBV5-1 and TRBJ2-1, is as follows: KAGVTQTPRYLIKTRGQQVTLSCSPISGHRSVSWYQQTPGQGLQFLFEYFSETQRNKGNFPGRFSGRQFSNSRSEMNVSTLELGDSALYLCASAGQGAQDEQFFGPGTRLTVL.

This clonotype has a handful of counts. The chain carries TRBV27 and TRBJ1-1; TRBD1 aligns across 8 bases. Germline CDR1 reads MNHEY; CDR2 reads SMNVEV (reference sequence). V lost 6 bases and J lost 0; bases outside the gene matches: 3. The CDR3 totals 14 residues. The CDR3: CASRTGGMNTEAFF. CDR3 coding DNA: TGTGCCAGCAGAACAGGGGGAATGAACACTGAAGCTTTCTTT.

This clonotype was picked up a small number of times. The chain has TRBV12-3 or TRBV12-4 and TRBJ2-1; no clear D. V was shortened by 5 bases and J by 10 bases, with 18 bases between the two germline ends. The CDR3 extends over 14 amino acids. The CDR3 loop is CASSPTRTRREQFF. The CDR3 DNA is TGTGCCAGCAGTCCTACCCGAACCCGAAGGGAGCAGTTCTTC.

This clonotype came up many times. The rearrangement joins TRBV29-1 to TRBJ2-7, with D perhaps TRBD2 (5 bases). The CDR3 runs to 16 residues. Trimming took off 0 bases at V and 2 bases at J, with 17 bases between the two ends. Germline lookup yields CDR1 SQVTM and CDR2 ANQGSEA. Here the CDR3 reads CSVEDPGEGSAYEQYF. The DNA of the CDR3 is TGCAGCGTTGAAGATCCCGGGGAAGGATCGGCCTACGAGCAGTACTTC.

In its sample, this clonotype was seen a few times. J is TRBJ2-7 and V is TRBV20-1; 9 bases are a match to TRBD2. This CDR3 comprises 15 residues. V lost 5 bases to trimming and J lost 5 bases; unmatched junction nucleotides: 13. The germline CDR1 and CDR2 sequences are DFQATT and SNEGSKA (reference sequence). CDR3 amino acids: CSAPPEAGGPHEQYF. The DNA of the CDR3 is TGCAGTGCTCCCCCTGAGGCGGGAGGGCCCCACGAGCAGTACTTC.

The rearrangement uses TRBV30 and TRBJ2-7; 8 nucleotides line up with TRBD2. The J call may not be correct, given that the DNA end is closer to TRBJ2-5. The CDR3 is 16 residues long. The germline V gene has CDR1 GTSNPN and CDR2 SVGIG (reference sequence). The CDR3 region is CAWSVQTGGSGETQYF. The CDR3, as DNA: TGTGCCTGGAGTGTACAAACGGGAGGGTCAGGGGAGACCCAGTACTTC.

The chain is built from TRBV5-1 and TRBJ1-6, with D tentatively TRBD1 (5 bases). With 0 bases removed from V and 7 bases from J, the gap between germline ends came to 14 bases. Germline assignment: CDR1 SGHRS and CDR2 YFSETQ. CDR3 length: 16 amino acids. CDR3 DNA: TGCGCCAGCAGCTTGGACCCCCGGGCAGGGAATTCACCCCTCCACTTT. It yields the protein CASSLDPRAGNSPLHF.

This clonotype was counted a few times. The chain combines TRBV6-5 with TRBJ2-5; 15 bases are a match to TRBD2. The ends lost 2 bases at V and 5 bases at J; junction bases unmatched: 9. CDR3 length: 18 amino acids. Germline V gene sequence: CDR1 MNHEY, CDR2 SVGAGI. CDR3 amino acids: CASSYGGTGTSGGETQYF. As DNA, the CDR3 is TGTGCCAGCAGTTACGGAGGAACCGGGACTAGCGGGGGGGAGACCCAGTACTTC.

This clonotype was observed a handful of times. The CDR3 DNA reads as TGTGCCAGCAGTGACGGAGGGGGCGCTTATTACAATGAGCAGTTCTTC. Translated, it gives CASSDGGGAYYNEQFF. The J gene is TRBJ2-1, the V gene TRBV2; D perhaps matches TRBD1 (7 bases). Germline assignment: CDR1 SNHLY and CDR2 FYNNEI. V lost 3 bases to trimming and J lost 4 bases, with 16 bases between them. The CDR3 is made up of 16 amino acids. The entire variable domain, with the rest obtained from reference TRBV2 and TRBJ2-1, is as follows: EPEVTQTPSHQVTQMGQEVILRCVPISNHLYFYWYRQILGQKVEFLVSFYNNEISEKSEIFDDQFSVERPDGSNFTLKIRSTKLEDSAMYFCASSDGGGAYYNEQFFGPGTRLTVL.

This rearrangement joins TRBV20-1 to TRBJ1-4; weak D call: TRBD1 (6 bases). Germline CDR1 reads DFQATT; CDR2 reads SNEGSKA (reference sequence). V was shortened by 2 bases and J by 4 bases, with 8 bases between the two germline ends. This CDR3 has 13 residues. In DNA, the CDR3 is TGCAGTGCTAGACAGGGGAATAATGAAAAACTGTTTTTT. As protein: CSARQGNNEKLFF.

V is TRBV6-6 and J is TRBJ1-1; 7 bases map to TRBD1. With V trimmed by 5 bases and J by 2 bases, 8 bases remained unmatched. The CDR3 length is 15 residues. Germline V gene data show CDR1 as MNHNY and CDR2 as SVGAGI (reference sequence). The CDR3 DNA reads as TGTGCCAGCAGTCCCCCGACAGGGAGAAACACTGAAGCTTTCTTT. Protein product: CASSPPTGRNTEAFF.

J is TRBJ2-5 and V is TRBV5-1, with D unclear. The J call may be in error: the DNA end matches TRBJ2-7 better. Germline loops: CDR1 SGHRS, CDR2 YFSETQ. This CDR3 spans 14 amino acids. The CDR3 DNA sequence: TGCGCCAGCAGCCGGACGGACCGTACCTACGAGCAGTACTTC. This gives the protein CASSRTDRTYEQYF.

The chain combines TRBV4-2 with TRBJ1-1; D is ambiguous. This CDR3 has 14 residues. Between the trimmed V and J ends, which lost 0 bases and 6 bases, there was a span of 11 bases. Germline CDR1 LGHNA, CDR2 YNFKEQ. CDR3 sequence (DNA): TGTGCCAGCAGCCAAGATTCAAAGAGCCCTGAAGCTTTCTTT. Translated, it gives CASSQDSKSPEAFF.

The genes are TRBV11-2 and TRBJ2-3; D perhaps matches TRBD1 (6 bases). Germline CDR1 and CDR2: SGHAT and FQNNGV. The length of the CDR3 is 19 residues. V was pared by 0 bases and J by 2 bases, with 21 bases between. The CDR3 loop reads CASSLDEGGGLSVTDTQYF. The CDR3 DNA reads as TGTGCCAGCAGCTTAGATGAAGGGGGTGGGCTCTCCGTCACAGATACGCAGTATTTT.

Worth noting for this clonotype: The junction departs from germline at one end; a sequencing error may be responsible. V is TRBV11-2 and J is TRBJ2-7; D is unclear. Per germline, CDR1 SGHAT and CDR2 FQNNGV. The CDR3 is made up of 17 amino acids. The CDR3 DNA is TGTGCCGGCAGCTTTCCAAACCTCCCCTCTTCCCCCTACGAGCAGTACTTC. Its translation is CAGSFPNLPSSPYEQYF.

The table lists this clonotype with a few counts. This sequence joins TRBV6-6 and TRBJ1-1; D is undetermined. This CDR3 has 13 amino acids. V dropped 2 bases and J dropped 8 bases, with 12 bases sitting between them. The V gene's germline CDR1 is MNHNY and CDR2 SVGAGI (reference sequence). CDR3: CASSYGLTPEAFF. In DNA form, the CDR3 reads TGTGCCAGCAGTTACGGCCTGACACCCGAAGCTTTCTTT.

This clonotype has more than one count but fewer than ten. V gene TRBV30 combines with J gene TRBJ2-5; D unclear. Germline loops: CDR1 GTSNPN, CDR2 SVGIG (reference sequence). V was clipped by 0 bases and J by 7 bases, with 12 bases between them. The CDR3 is 13 residues long. CDR3 amino acids: CAWSVVGFGTQYF. As DNA, the CDR3 is TGTGCCTGGAGTGTAGTGGGTTTCGGGACCCAGTACTTC.

The V call is TRBV10-1, the J call TRBJ2-3; a weak D match, TRBD2 (7 bases). The V end was cut by 2 bases, the J end by 7 bases, with 13 bases between. Germline values: CDR1 WNHNN, CDR2 SYGVQD (reference sequence). The CDR3 loop spans 14 amino acids. CDR3 in DNA: TGCGCCAGCAGTGAGGTCAAGGGGGGGTATACGCAGTATTTT. Residues: CASSEVKGGYTQYF.

In this sample, this clonotype turned up a few times. The chain uses TRBV27 and TRBJ2-3; the D gene is possibly TRBD2 (6 bases). Germline V gene data show CDR1 as MNHEY and CDR2 as SMNVEV (reference sequence). CDR3 size: 15 residues. Trimming left V 6 bases short and J 2 bases short, with 15 bases between. The DNA of the CDR3 is TGTGCCAGCAGGATGGAGGGCCCCTTCACAGATACGCAGTATTTT. The encoded protein is CASRMEGPFTDTQYF.